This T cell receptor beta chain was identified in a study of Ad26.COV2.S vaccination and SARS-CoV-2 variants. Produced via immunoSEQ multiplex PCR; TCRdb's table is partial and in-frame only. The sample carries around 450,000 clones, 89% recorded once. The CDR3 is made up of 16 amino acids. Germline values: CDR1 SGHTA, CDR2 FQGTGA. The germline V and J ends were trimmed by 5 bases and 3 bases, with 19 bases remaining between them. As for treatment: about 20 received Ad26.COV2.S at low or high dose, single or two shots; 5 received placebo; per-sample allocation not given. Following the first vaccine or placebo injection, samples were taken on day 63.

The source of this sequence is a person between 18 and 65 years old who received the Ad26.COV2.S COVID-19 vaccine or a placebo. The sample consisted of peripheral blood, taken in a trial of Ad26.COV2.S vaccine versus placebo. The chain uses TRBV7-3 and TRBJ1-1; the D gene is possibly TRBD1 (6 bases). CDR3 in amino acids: CASSPDRRVRDTEAFF. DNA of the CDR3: TGTGCCAGCAGCCCTGACAGGAGGGTCCGGGACACTGAAGCTTTCTTT. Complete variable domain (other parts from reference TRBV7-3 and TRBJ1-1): GAGVSQTPSNKVTEKGKYVELRCDPISGHTALYWYRQSLGQGPEFLIYFQGTGAADDSGLPNDRFFAVRPEGSVSTLKIQRTERGDSAVYLCASSPDRRVRDTEAFFGQGTRLTVV.